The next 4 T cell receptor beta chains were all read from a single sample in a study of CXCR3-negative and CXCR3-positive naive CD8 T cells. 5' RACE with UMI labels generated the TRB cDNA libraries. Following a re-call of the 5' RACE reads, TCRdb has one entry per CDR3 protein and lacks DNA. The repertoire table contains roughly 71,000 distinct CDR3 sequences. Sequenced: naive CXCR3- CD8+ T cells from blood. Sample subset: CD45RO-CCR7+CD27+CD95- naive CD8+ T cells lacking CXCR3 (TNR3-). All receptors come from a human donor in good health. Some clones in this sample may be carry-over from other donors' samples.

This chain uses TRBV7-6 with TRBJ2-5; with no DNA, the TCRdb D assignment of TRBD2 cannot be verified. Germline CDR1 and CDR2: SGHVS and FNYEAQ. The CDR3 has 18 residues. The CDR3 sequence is CASSPGYSLAGMGETQYF.

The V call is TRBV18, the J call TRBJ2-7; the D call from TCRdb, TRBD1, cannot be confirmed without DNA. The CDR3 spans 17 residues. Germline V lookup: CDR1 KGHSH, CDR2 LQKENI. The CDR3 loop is CASSSPGGPEDPYEQYF.

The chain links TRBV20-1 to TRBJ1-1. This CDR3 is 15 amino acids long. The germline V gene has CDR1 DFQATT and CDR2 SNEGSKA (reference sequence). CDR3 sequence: CSARDVAGVNTEAFF.

This chain's CDR3 is CSARGGGGSYEQYF. The chain uses TRBV20-1 and TRBJ2-7. Per germline, CDR1 DFQATT and CDR2 SNEGSKA (reference sequence). The CDR3 is 14 amino acids.